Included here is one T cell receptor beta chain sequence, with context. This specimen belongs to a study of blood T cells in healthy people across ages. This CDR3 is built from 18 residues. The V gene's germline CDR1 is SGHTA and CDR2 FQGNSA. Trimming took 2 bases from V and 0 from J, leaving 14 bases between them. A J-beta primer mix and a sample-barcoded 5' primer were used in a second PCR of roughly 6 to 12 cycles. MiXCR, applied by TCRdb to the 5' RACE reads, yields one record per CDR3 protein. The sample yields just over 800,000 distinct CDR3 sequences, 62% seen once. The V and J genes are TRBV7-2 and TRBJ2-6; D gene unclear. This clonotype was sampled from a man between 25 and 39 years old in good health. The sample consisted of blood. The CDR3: CASSLRVRPYSGANVLTF. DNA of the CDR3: TGTGCCAGCAGCTTAAGGGTTAGACCCTACTCTGGGGCCAACGTCCTGACTTTC.